This section outlines one T cell receptor (beta chain) sequence together with its context. These data belong to a study of blood T cells in healthy people across ages. Collection of roughly 10 milliliters of peripheral blood was performed for each donor. Using a J-beta primer mix together with a sample-barcoded 5' primer, a second PCR was run for roughly 6 to 11 cycles. TCRdb re-called the 5' RACE reads through MiXCR, storing one row per CDR3 protein. The sample lists 780,000 or so distinct CDR3 sequences, approximately 25% seen once, with under 4.5% in the top ten. Trimming removed 2 bases at V and 5 bases at J, with 13 bases between. CDR3 length: 15 amino acids. Germline V gene lookup returns CDR1 SGHVS and CDR2 FNYEAQ. Another study also made use of these data, one on T cells of mothers and their children. This second study says: Related mother-child pairs shared slightly more overlap than unrelated pairs, but the difference was non-significant.

Sequencing was performed on blood. The receptor's source is a boy between 10 and 17 years old in good health. The chain couples TRBV7-6 to TRBJ1-5; a possible D gene is TRBD1 (6 bases). The CDR3 is CASSLLRQEDQPQHF. CDR3 DNA sequence: TGTGCCAGCAGCTTATTGAGACAGGAGGATCAGCCCCAGCATTTT.